These 11 T cell receptor beta chains share one sample of origin, sequenced in a study of identical twins. TCRdb called the 5' RACE reads again in MiXCR, with one record for every CDR3 protein. Of some 1,700,000 distinct CDR3 sequences in the sample, around a third are singletons; the top ten hold less than 0.35%. Material: cord blood. The receptor set was obtained from a newborn girl in good health.

V and J are TRBV24-1 and TRBJ2-7; D may correspond to TRBD1 or TRBD2 (5 bases each). Deletions cut 7 bases from V and 2 bases from J, with 17 bases between. The CDR3 length is 15 residues. CDR1 and CDR2 from the germline V gene are KGHDR and SFDVKD. CDR3 DNA sequence: TGTGCCACCAGAGACCGGGGCAGGGAAACCTACGAGCAGTACTTC. Encoded protein: CATRDRGRETYEQYF.

The chain couples TRBV6-1 to TRBJ2-3; D may be TRBD1 (5 bases). The CDR3 loop spans 13 amino acids. The V end lost 8 bases, the J end lost 0 bases, and 9 bases lay between the germline ends. Germline loops: CDR1 MNHNS, CDR2 SASEGT. This CDR3 reads CASAQGSTDTQYF. CDR3 nucleotide sequence: TGTGCCAGCGCCCAGGGCAGCACAGATACGCAGTATTTT.

The sample holds a few counts of this clonotype. This rearrangement joins TRBV7-9 to TRBJ2-7; a possible D gene is TRBD1 (5 bases). Trimming shortened V by 5 bases and J by 1 base, and 9 bases separated the two germline ends. From germline, CDR1 is SEHNR and CDR2 FQNEAQ (reference sequence). The CDR3 is 13 residues long. This chain's CDR3 is CASSPRQSYEQYF. CDR3 bases: TGTGCCAGCAGCCCCCGACAGTCCTACGAGCAGTACTTC. Filled out from reference TRBV7-9 and TRBJ2-7, the complete variable domain reads DTGVSQNPRHKITKRGQNVTFRCDPISEHNRLYWYRQTLGQGPEFLTYFQNEAQLEKSRLLSDRFSAERPKGSFSTLEIQRTEQGDSAMYLCASSPRQSYEQYFGPGTRLTVT.

A few counts support this clonotype. The V and J genes are TRBV20-1 and TRBJ2-7, with 8 bases that match TRBD2. The V and J ends lost 7 bases and 0 bases, in that order; junction bases with no gene match: 8. This CDR3 contains 14 residues. Germline lookup yields CDR1 DFQATT and CDR2 SNEGSKA (reference sequence). Here the CDR3 reads CSGVPGTSSYEQYF. CDR3 nucleotide sequence: TGCAGTGGGGTTCCCGGGACTAGCTCCTACGAGCAGTACTTC.

The chain recombines TRBV6-6 with TRBJ2-7; weak D call: TRBD1 (6 bases). This CDR3 comprises 14 residues. V gave up 6 bases and J gave up 0 bases, with 12 bases separating them. Germline V gives CDR1 MNHNY, CDR2 SVGAGI (reference sequence). CDR3 sequence (DNA): TGTGCCAGCAGGCCCCGGGACAACTCCTACGAGCAGTACTTC. This codes for CASRPRDNSYEQYF.

This clonotype was observed a few times. The chain is built from TRBV27 and TRBJ1-5; TRBD1 is a possible D gene (6 bases). Germline-derived CDR1 and CDR2 are MNHEY and SMNVEV (reference sequence). This CDR3 is 15 amino acids long. Between the trimmed V and J ends, which lost 4 bases and 0 bases, there was a span of 10 bases. CDR3: CASSSGVGSNQPQHF. CDR3 nucleotide sequence: TGTGCCAGCAGTTCAGGGGTGGGTAGCAATCAGCCCCAGCATTTT.

V is TRBV12-3 or TRBV12-4 and J is TRBJ2-6; TRBD2 is a possible D gene (6 bases). Between the trimmed V and J ends, which lost 3 bases and 9 bases, there was a span of 9 bases. The CDR3 loop spans 13 amino acids. The CDR3, as DNA: TGTGCCAGCAGTTTGCGGGACGGCAACGTCCTGACTTTC. Translation: CASSLRDGNVLTF.

The sample holds a few counts of this clonotype. This chain uses TRBV7-2 with TRBJ2-7; TRBD2 matches at 10 bases. Losses at the gene ends were 3 bases for V and 3 bases for J; bases not matched to a gene: 5. Germline CDR1 reads SGHTA; CDR2 reads FQGNSA. The CDR3 contains 15 residues. The CDR3 reads CASSFKREGIYEQYF. The CDR3 nucleotides read TGTGCCAGCAGCTTTAAGCGGGAGGGTATCTACGAGCAGTACTTC.

The genes are TRBV7-6 and TRBJ2-5, with D perhaps given as TRBD1 or TRBD2 (5 bases each). This CDR3 region has 15 residues. The germline V gene has CDR1 SGHVS and CDR2 FNYEAQ. The ends were cut back, 2 bases at V and 4 bases at J, with 14 bases in the middle. This chain's CDR3 is CASSLRGAIPETQYF. CDR3 nucleotide sequence: TGTGCCAGCAGCTTACGAGGGGCGATTCCAGAGACCCAGTACTTC.

The rearrangement links TRBV5-1 to TRBJ2-1; TRBD2 agrees at 9 bases. Unmatched junction bases numbered 8, after V lost 4 bases and J lost 3 bases. Germline assignment: CDR1 SGHRS and CDR2 YFSETQ. The CDR3 length is 16 residues. The CDR3 region has the DNA TGCGCCAGCAGCCCGGTGGGGACTAGCTTCTACAATGAGCAGTTCTTC. This sequence encodes CASSPVGTSFYNEQFF.

The rearrangement uses TRBV30 and TRBJ1-5, with 8 bases matching TRBD1. The CDR3 sequence is 17 residues long. Germline trimming cut 5 bases from V and 0 bases from J; bases unmatched to any gene: 12. Per the germline V gene, CDR1 is GTSNPN and CDR2 is SVGIG (reference sequence). The CDR3 here is CAWREAGGLGSNQPQHF. DNA for the CDR3: TGTGCCTGGCGCGAGGCAGGGGGCCTGGGTAGCAATCAGCCCCAGCATTTT.